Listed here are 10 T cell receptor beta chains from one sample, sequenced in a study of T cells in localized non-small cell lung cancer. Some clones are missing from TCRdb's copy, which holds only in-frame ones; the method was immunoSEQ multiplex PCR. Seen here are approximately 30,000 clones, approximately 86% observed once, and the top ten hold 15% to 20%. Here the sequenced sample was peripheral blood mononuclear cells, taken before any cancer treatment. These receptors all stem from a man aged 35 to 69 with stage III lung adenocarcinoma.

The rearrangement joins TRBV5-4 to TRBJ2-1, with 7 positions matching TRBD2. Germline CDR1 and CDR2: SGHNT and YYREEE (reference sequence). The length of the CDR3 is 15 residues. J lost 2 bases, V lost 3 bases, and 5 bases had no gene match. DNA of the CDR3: TGTGCCAGCAGCTCGGGGACTACACCCTACAATGAGCAGTTCTTC. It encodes CASSSGTTPYNEQFF.

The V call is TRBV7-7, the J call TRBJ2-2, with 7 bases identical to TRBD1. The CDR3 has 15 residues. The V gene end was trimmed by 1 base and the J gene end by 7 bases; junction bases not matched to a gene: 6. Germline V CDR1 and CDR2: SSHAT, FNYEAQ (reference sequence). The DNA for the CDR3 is TGTGCCAGCAGCTTAGACGGGACAGTAGGCGGGGAGCTGTTTTTT. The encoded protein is CASSLDGTVGGELFF.

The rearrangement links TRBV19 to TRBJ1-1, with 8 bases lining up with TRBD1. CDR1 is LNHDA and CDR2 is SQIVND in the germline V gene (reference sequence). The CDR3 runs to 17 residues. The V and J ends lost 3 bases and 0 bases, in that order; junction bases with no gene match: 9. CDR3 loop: CASSIGQGGVMNTEAFF. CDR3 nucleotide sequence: TGTGCCAGTAGTATCGGACAGGGTGGAGTCATGAACACTGAAGCTTTCTTT.

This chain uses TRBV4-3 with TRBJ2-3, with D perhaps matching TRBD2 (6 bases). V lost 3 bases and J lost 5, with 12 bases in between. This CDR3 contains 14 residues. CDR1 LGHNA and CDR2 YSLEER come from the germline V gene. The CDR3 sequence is CASSQQLALDTQYF. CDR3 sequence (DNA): TGCGCCAGCAGCCAGCAACTAGCCTTAGATACGCAGTATTTT.

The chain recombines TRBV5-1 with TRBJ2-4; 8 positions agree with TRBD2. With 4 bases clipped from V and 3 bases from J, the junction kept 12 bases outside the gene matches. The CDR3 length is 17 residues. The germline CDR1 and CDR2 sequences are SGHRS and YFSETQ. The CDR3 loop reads CASSAELSGDGKNIQYF. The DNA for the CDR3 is TGCGCCAGCAGCGCAGAGCTTAGCGGGGATGGCAAAAACATTCAGTACTTC. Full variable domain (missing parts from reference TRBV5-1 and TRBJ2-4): KAGVTQTPRYLIKTRGQQVTLSCSPISGHRSVSWYQQTPGQGLQFLFEYFSETQRNKGNFPGRFSGRQFSNSRSEMNVSTLELGDSALYLCASSAELSGDGKNIQYFGAGTRLSVL.

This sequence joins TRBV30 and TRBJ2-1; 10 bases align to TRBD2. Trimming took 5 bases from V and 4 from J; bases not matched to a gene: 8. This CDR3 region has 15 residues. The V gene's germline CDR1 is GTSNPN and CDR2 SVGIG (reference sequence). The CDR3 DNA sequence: TGTGCCTGGCAAAATAGCGGGGGGAGATACAATGAGCAGTTCTTC. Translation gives CAWQNSGGRYNEQFF.

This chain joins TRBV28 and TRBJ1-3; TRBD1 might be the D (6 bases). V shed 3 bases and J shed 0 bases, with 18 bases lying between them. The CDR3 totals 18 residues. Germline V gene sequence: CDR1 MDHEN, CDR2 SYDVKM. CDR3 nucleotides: TGTGCCAGCAGTTTGACCATTGGACAGTTAAACTCTGGAAACACCATATATTTT. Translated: CASSLTIGQLNSGNTIYF.

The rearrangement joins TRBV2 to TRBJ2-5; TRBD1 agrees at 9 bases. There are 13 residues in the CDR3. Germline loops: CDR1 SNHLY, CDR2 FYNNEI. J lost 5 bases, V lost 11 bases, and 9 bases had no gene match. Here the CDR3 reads CAGNRGRGETQYF. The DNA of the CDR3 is TGTGCCGGCAACAGGGGGCGCGGGGAGACCCAGTACTTC.

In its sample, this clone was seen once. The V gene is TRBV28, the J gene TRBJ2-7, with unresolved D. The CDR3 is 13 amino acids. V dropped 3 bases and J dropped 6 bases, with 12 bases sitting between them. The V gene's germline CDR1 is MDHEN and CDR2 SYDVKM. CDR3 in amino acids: CASSLGRPGEQYF. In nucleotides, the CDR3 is TGTGCCAGCAGTTTGGGCCGACCCGGCGAGCAGTACTTC.

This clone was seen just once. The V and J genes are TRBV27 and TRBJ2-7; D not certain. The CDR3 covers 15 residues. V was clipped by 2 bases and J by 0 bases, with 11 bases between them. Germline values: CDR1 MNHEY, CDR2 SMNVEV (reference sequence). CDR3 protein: CASSLVGSFSYEQYF. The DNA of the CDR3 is TGTGCCAGCAGTTTAGTCGGCAGCTTCTCCTACGAGCAGTACTTC.